This TCR beta chain was captured in a study of cytomegalovirus exposure and HLA in healthy donors. Overall study context: Early released data comprised around 80 million unique TCRs from HLA-typed donors. Study-level results: Among TCR beta chains of equal frequency, HLA-associated ones were more clonally expanded in a later analysis. Previously analyzed data showed that most TCR beta V segments were productive at a frequency of about 87% or about 30%.

Primers included in the PCR were 60 Vbeta and 13 Jbeta primers. Clones were sequenced by immunoSEQ multiplex PCR, and TCRdb holds only the in-frame ones, with some missing. The sample yields about 170,000 clones, 75% to 90% seen once. Comments on this clone: The antigen remains unidentified.

This CDR3 is 14 amino acids long. V shed 6 bases, J shed 5 bases, and the junction held 6 bases outside the gene matches. Germline V gene sequence: CDR1 MNHNY, CDR2 SVGAGI (reference sequence). The specimen was PBMCs. The gene calls are TRBV6-6 and TRBJ2-3; 9 nucleotides match TRBD2. This receptor was identified in a male donor in good health and CMV-seronegative. The CDR3 spells CASSERGAQDTQYF. In DNA form, the CDR3 reads TGTGCCAGCAGCGAGCGGGGGGCGCAAGATACGCAGTATTTT.